Included here is one T cell receptor (beta chain) sequence, with context. Though nominally healthy at sampling, donors likely had unrecorded immune exposures. This specimen belongs to a study of cytomegalovirus exposure and HLA in healthy donors. With V trimmed by 3 bases and J by 6 bases, 4 bases remained unmatched. Germline lookup yields CDR1 SEHNR and CDR2 FQNEAQ (reference sequence). This CDR3 is 14 amino acids long. The PCR had 60 Vbeta and 13 Jbeta primers. The method was immunoSEQ multiplex PCR; TCRdb's version includes in-frame clones alone and lacks a portion of them. The top ten hold about 1.9% of the sample, which has roughly 200,000 clones, around 78% seen once.

The receptor comes from a man aged 25 to 40 in good health and CMV-seronegative. The rearrangement links TRBV7-9 to TRBJ1-5; 8 bases fit TRBD1. Material for sequencing was PBMCs. The CDR3 DNA follows: TGTGCCAGCAGCTTCGACAGGGGCGGTCAGCCCCAGCATTTT. Its protein product is CASSFDRGGQPQHF.